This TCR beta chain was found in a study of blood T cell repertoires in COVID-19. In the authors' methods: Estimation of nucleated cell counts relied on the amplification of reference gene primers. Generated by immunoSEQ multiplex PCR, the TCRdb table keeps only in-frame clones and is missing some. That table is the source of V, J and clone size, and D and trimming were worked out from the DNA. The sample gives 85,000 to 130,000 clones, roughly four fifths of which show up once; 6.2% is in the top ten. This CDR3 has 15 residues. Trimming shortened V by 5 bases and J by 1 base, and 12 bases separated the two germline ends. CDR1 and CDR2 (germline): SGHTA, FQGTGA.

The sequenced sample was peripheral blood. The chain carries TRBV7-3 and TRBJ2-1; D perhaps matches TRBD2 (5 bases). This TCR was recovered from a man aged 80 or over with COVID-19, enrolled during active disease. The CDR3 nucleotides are TGTGCCAGCAGCCCGCGTAGCGCTTCCTACAATGAGCAGTTCTTC. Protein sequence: CASSPRSASYNEQFF. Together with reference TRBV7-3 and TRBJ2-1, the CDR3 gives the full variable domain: GAGVSQTPSNKVTEKGKYVELRCDPISGHTALYWYRQSLGQGPEFLIYFQGTGAADDSGLPNDRFFAVRPEGSVSTLKIQRTERGDSAVYLCASSPRSASYNEQFFGPGTRLTVL.